This T cell receptor beta chain was identified in a study of T cell repertoires in cytomegalovirus infection. On the study more broadly: Both CMV infection and a matching HLA type were indicated by public TCR beta signatures. Notes on the study in general: The response measured ex vivo was dominated by TCR beta clonotypes (HLA-C-restricted and CMV-specific). Cumulative frequency of public TCR beta families picked out carriers of CMV plus the relevant HLA.

MiXCR, run by TCRdb on the reads, gives a single entry per CDR3 protein. The sample contains some 680,000 distinct CDR3 sequences, about a third of which appear only once. This clonotype was detected only a few times. Its antigen is as yet unknown. Sequencing was performed on PBMCs. This TCR derives from a human donor in good health (CMV status not recorded). Some clones in this sample may be carry-over from other donors' samples.

The CDR3 region has the DNA TGTGCCAGCAGCTTAACGGGTCCTCCTGGGGCCAACGTCCTGACTTTC. It specifies CASSLTGPPGANVLTF. The chain links TRBV7-3 to TRBJ2-6, with D unclear. The V end lost 0 bases, the J end lost 2 bases, and 8 bases lay between the germline ends. The CDR3 is 16 amino acids. Per the germline V gene, CDR1 is SGHTA and CDR2 is FQGTGA. Full variable domain (rest looked up from reference TRBV7-3 and TRBJ2-6): GAGVSQTPSNKVTEKGKYVELRCDPISGHTALYWYRQSLGQGPEFLIYFQGTGAADDSGLPNDRFFAVRPEGSVSTLKIQRTERGDSAVYLCASSLTGPPGANVLTFGAGSRLTVL.